Following are 5 T cell receptor beta chains from one sample sequenced in a study of cytomegalovirus exposure and HLA in healthy donors. Use of 60 Vbeta and 13 Jbeta primers characterized the PCR. The repertoire was sequenced with immunoSEQ multiplex PCR; TCRdb's copy has only in-frame clones and lacks some. The table records over 150,000 clones, approximately 74% of them present only once. Sequencing was performed on PBMCs. These receptors were obtained from a man between 18 and 29 years old in good health and CMV-seronegative.

The rearrangement links TRBV19 to TRBJ1-3; D is unresolved. From germline, CDR1 is LNHDA and CDR2 SQIVND (reference sequence). The CDR3 extends over 15 amino acids. V was trimmed by 3 bases and J by 0 bases, leaving 9 bases between them. CDR3 region: CASSIDRSSGNTIYF. Here the CDR3 DNA reads TGTGCCAGTAGTATCGACCGGAGCTCTGGAAACACCATATATTTT.

Note on this clone: A junction boundary mismatches the germline segment, possibly from a read error. The rearrangement links TRBV2 to TRBJ2-4; 13 positions agree with TRBD2. The CDR3 covers 17 residues. From germline, CDR1 is SNHLY and CDR2 FYNNEI. The CDR3 sequence: CASSGGLAGTLKNSQYF. CDR3 nucleotide sequence: TGTGCCAGCAGTGGGGGACTAGCGGGGACCCTCAAAAACAGTCAGTACTTC.

The chain employs TRBV10-3 and TRBJ1-1; weak D call: TRBD1 (5 bases). Trimming removed 2 bases from V and 0 bases from J, with 7 bases in between. Germline CDR1 and CDR2: ENHRY and SYGVKD. CDR3 length: 14 residues. The CDR3: CAISEDRMNTEAFF. Written as DNA, the CDR3 is TGTGCCATCAGTGAGGACAGAATGAACACTGAAGCTTTCTTT.

This clone was found once. The rearrangement joins TRBV7-2 to TRBJ1-1; 9 positions match TRBD1. Germline trimming cut 6 bases from V and 0 bases from J; bases unmatched to any gene: 8. CDR1 and CDR2 (germline): SGHTA, FQGNSA. CDR3 length: 16 amino acids. The CDR3 is CASRTPGQGLNTEAFF. The CDR3 coding sequence is TGTGCCAGCAGGACCCCAGGACAGGGGTTGAACACTGAAGCTTTCTTT.

The CDR3 coding sequence is TGTGCCAGCAGTGATGGATGGGAGCAGTACGTC. Translated, it gives CASSDGWEQYV. The chain couples TRBV6-5 to TRBJ2-7, with D unresolved. V was pared by 5 bases and J by 7 bases, with 9 bases between. CDR1 and CDR2 (germline): MNHEY, SVGAGI. The CDR3 totals 11 residues.